This entry features one TCR beta chain sequence. Its specificity is unknown. Here immunoSEQ multiplex PCR was the method, and the copy in TCRdb shows in-frame clones only, minus some. The repertoire includes about 130,000 clones, almost 85% of them detected once, and 25% to 30% sits in the top ten. Donors came from a validation cohort of approximately 110 subjects, distinct from the first 666-subject cohort. CDR1 is SGHRS, CDR2 YFSETQ, per germline. The V and J ends lost 3 bases and 5 bases, in that order; junction bases with no gene match: 10. This CDR3 has 15 residues. This sample is drawn from a study of cytomegalovirus exposure and HLA in healthy donors. Study-wide context: A subsequent analysis stated that the 90 to 150 validation repertoires were run on the same platform as the approximately 660 first-cohort repertoires.

Whole-study results and caveats: According to the study, 150 to 200 TCR beta chains were cytomegalovirus-associated.

The sequence was obtained from a man younger than 40 in good health and CMV-seropositive. The V and J genes are TRBV5-1 and TRBJ2-5, with 7 bases that match TRBD1. The sample was PBMCs. The CDR3 nucleotides are TGCGCCAGCAGCTCACAGGGGTGGGCGTGGGAGACCCAGTACTTC. It is translated as CASSSQGWAWETQYF.